The 24 T cell receptor beta chains in this list originate from one sample, sequenced in a study of cytomegalovirus exposure and HLA in healthy donors. The primer mix had 60 Vbeta and 13 Jbeta primers. This table comes from immunoSEQ multiplex PCR, and its TCRdb copy is limited to in-frame clones, with some not included. The table includes around 71,000 clones, about 60% detected once. Sequencing used PBMCs. Receptors originate from a man aged 25 to 45 in good health and CMV-seropositive.

V is TRBV7-2 and J is TRBJ2-7; 9 nucleotides align to TRBD2. The CDR3 length is 14 residues. Germline-derived CDR1 and CDR2 are SGHTA and FQGNSA. V was pared by 1 base and J by 3 bases, with 1 base of the junction left unmatched. CDR3 in DNA: TGTGCCAGCAGCTTAGATAGCGGGAGCTACGAGCAGTACTTC. Translation gives CASSLDSGSYEQYF.

The gene calls are TRBV5-5 and TRBJ2-6; D ambiguous. The germline gives CDR1 SGHKS, CDR2 YYEKEE (reference sequence). The CDR3 totals 16 residues. Trimming cost V 4 bases and J 0 bases, with 11 bases left between them. This CDR3 reads CASSTLRSSGANVLTF. The CDR3 coding sequence is TGTGCCAGCAGCACCTTACGGAGCTCTGGGGCCAACGTCCTGACTTTC.

The chain joins TRBV5-4 to TRBJ2-3, with D tentatively TRBD2 (5 bases). Germline V gives CDR1 SGHNT, CDR2 YYREEE (reference sequence). V lost 4 bases and J lost 4, with 10 bases in between. The CDR3 runs to 13 residues. The CDR3 region has the DNA TGTGCCAGCAGCGTTCCAGCGGCAGATACGCAGTATTTT. This encodes CASSVPAADTQYF.

The chain links TRBV6-5 to TRBJ1-3; 7 bases are shared with TRBD1. The CDR3 length is 14 residues. CDR1 is MNHEY and CDR2 is SVGAGI in the germline V gene. The trim removed 5 bases at V and 3 bases at J, leaving 4 bases unmatched. Written as DNA, the CDR3 is TGTGCCAGCAGTAAGGGGGCGTTTGGAAACACCATATATTTT. Its protein is CASSKGAFGNTIYF.

This clone occurred a few times. The chain uses TRBV2 and TRBJ1-2; perhaps TRBD1 as D (6 bases). Germline CDR1 reads SNHLY; CDR2 reads FYNNEI. Trimming took off 2 bases at V and 2 bases at J, with 12 bases between the two ends. The CDR3 has 15 amino acids. The DNA of the CDR3 is TGTGCCAGCAGTGAATCCATAGACAGGAACTATGGCTACACCTTC. Protein: CASSESIDRNYGYTF.

The chain joins TRBV7-2 to TRBJ2-7; no clear D. This CDR3 has 12 amino acids. The V gene lost 5 bases and the J gene lost 0 bases, with 5 bases spanning the gap. CDR1 is SGHTA and CDR2 is FQGNSA in the germline V gene. For the CDR3, the DNA is TGTGCCAGCAGCCCCCACTCCTACGAGCAGTACTTC. Its protein is CASSPHSYEQYF.

This chain connects TRBV7-9 to TRBJ2-1, with 9 bases lining up with TRBD2. J lost 4 bases, V lost 3 bases, and 4 bases had no gene match. Germline CDR1 is SEHNR and CDR2 is FQNEAQ (reference sequence). The CDR3 length is 15 residues. CDR3 nucleotides: TGTGCCAGCAGCTTGCGGGAGGGGTCGTACAATGAGCAGTTCTTC. It codes for CASSLREGSYNEQFF.

The gene calls are TRBV12-5 and TRBJ2-7; 7 bases fit TRBD1. V lost 0 bases and J lost 0; bases outside the gene matches: 5. This CDR3 region has 16 residues. In germline, CDR1 is LGHNT, CDR2 FRNRAP. The CDR3, as DNA: TGTGCTAGTGGTTTGGTACTCGGACAGGACTCCTACGAGCAGTACTTC. Protein sequence: CASGLVLGQDSYEQYF.

This clone occurred a few times. The chain has TRBV28 and TRBJ1-2; 8 bases are shared with TRBD1. With 5 bases clipped from V and 0 bases from J, the junction kept 11 bases outside the gene matches. Germline lookup yields CDR1 MDHEN and CDR2 SYDVKM. The CDR3 runs 17 residues. CDR3 residues: CASSRKGQELANYGYTF. CDR3 in DNA: TGTGCCAGCAGTAGGAAGGGACAGGAGTTAGCTAACTATGGCTACACCTTC.

Turning to this clone: At one end the junction does not follow the germline gene, possibly because of a read error. Within the sample, other DNA sequences also encode this same CDR3. The V and J genes are TRBV6-1 and TRBJ2-3; D might be TRBD2 (6 bases). Germline V CDR1 and CDR2: MNHNS, SASEGT. The CDR3 spans 15 residues. The CDR3 loop reads CASNGRQGLTDTQYF. CDR3 sequence (DNA): TGTGCTAGCAATGGTCGGCAGGGACTCACAGATACGCAGTATTTT.

This clone was observed a single time. This chain uses TRBV28 with TRBJ2-7; 10 positions match TRBD1. Germline V gene sequence: CDR1 MDHEN, CDR2 SYDVKM. The ends lost 4 bases at V and 6 bases at J; junction bases unmatched: 6. CDR3 length equals 14 residues. Here the CDR3 DNA reads TGTGCCAGCAGTTCTCCCGGGACAGGGGTCGAGCAGTACTTC. Encoded protein: CASSSPGTGVEQYF.

This clone was recorded only once. DNA of the CDR3: TGTGCCAGCAAAATAGACCTCTTGGGGGCGCGGGCGGAAGCTTTCTTT. It encodes CASKIDLLGARAEAFF. This chain uses TRBV25-1 with TRBJ1-1; tentatively, D is TRBD1 (6 bases). V was cut by 7 bases and J by 8 bases, with 26 bases left in between. Germline-derived CDR1 and CDR2 are MGHDK and SYGVNS. The CDR3 loop spans 16 amino acids. The full variable domain, completed using reference TRBV25-1 and TRBJ1-1, is EADIYQTPRYLVIGTGKKITLECSQTMGHDKMYWYQQDPGMELHLIHYSYGVNSTEKGDLSSESTVSRIRTEHFPLTLESARPSHTSQYLCASKIDLLGARAEAFFGQGTRLTVV.

This clone was observed a handful of times. The chain recombines TRBV21-1 with TRBJ1-1. TRBV21-1 is an annotated pseudogene. The CDR3 is 14 residues long. The CDR3 spells CASSHRRGTTEAFF. The CDR3 DNA follows: TGTGCCAGCAGTCACCGGCGGGGGACGACTGAAGCTTTCTTT.

This chain links TRBV30 with TRBJ1-3, with D uncertain. Trimming removed 5 bases from V and 6 bases from J, with 17 bases in between. The length of the CDR3 is 14 residues. Germline V gene lookup returns CDR1 GTSNPN and CDR2 SVGIG (reference sequence). CDR3 nucleotides: TGTGCCTGGGGGGAAGGGAGGGCTTCAAACACCATATATTTT. Protein: CAWGEGRASNTIYF.

This chain connects TRBV5-1 to TRBJ1-6, with 8 bases aligning to TRBD1. Germline V gene data show CDR1 as SGHRS and CDR2 as YFSETQ. V dropped 0 bases and J dropped 9; count of bases not matched to a gene: 5. The CDR3 consists of 15 residues. This CDR3 is CASSLAGGEGSPLHF. The CDR3 DNA is TGCGCCAGCAGCTTGGCAGGGGGCGAGGGTTCACCCCTCCACTTT.

The chain uses TRBV5-4 and TRBJ2-7, with 13 bases fitting TRBD2. The CDR3 covers 15 residues. In germline, CDR1 is SGHNT, CDR2 YYREEE (reference sequence). V dropped 4 bases and J dropped 4; count of bases not matched to a gene: 5. The DNA of the CDR3 is TGTGCCAGCAGCCAAGGACTAGCGGGGGAGTACGAGCAGTACTTC. This translates into CASSQGLAGEYEQYF.

This chain joins TRBV29-1 and TRBJ1-2; D unclear. Germline CDR1 reads SQVTM; CDR2 reads ANQGSEA. The CDR3 contains 13 residues. Between the trimmed V and J ends, which lost 3 bases and 4 bases, there was a span of 12 bases. The CDR3 DNA is TGCAGCGTTGATGGAGGCACGACCTATGGCTACACCTTC. Its translation: CSVDGGTTYGYTF.

The J gene is TRBJ2-7, the V gene TRBV10-3, with 12 bases that match TRBD2. Germline assignment: CDR1 ENHRY and CDR2 SYGVKD. V lost 6 bases to trimming and J lost 6 bases; unmatched junction nucleotides: 9. The CDR3 sequence is 15 residues long. The CDR3 nucleotides read TGTGCCATCAGCGTTCCTAGCGGGAGGGCCCGCGAGCAGTACTTC. This encodes CAISVPSGRAREQYF.

The CDR3 nucleotides read TGTGCCAGCAGCTTTAAACAGCTTAATGAAAAACTGTTTTTT. This gives the protein CASSFKQLNEKLFF. The chain uses TRBV7-2 and TRBJ1-4; D is uncertain. Germline loops: CDR1 SGHTA, CDR2 FQGNSA. The CDR3 has 14 amino acids. V was clipped by 3 bases and J by 4 bases, with 9 bases between them.

This clone has only a few counts. The gene calls are TRBV29-1 and TRBJ2-2, with 10 nucleotides matching TRBD1. The length of the CDR3 is 12 residues. Germline CDR1 and CDR2: SQVTM and ANQGSEA. J gave up 6 bases and V 7 bases, and 2 bases lay outside the gene matches. CDR3 loop: CSAGQGAGELFF. The CDR3 DNA is TGCAGCGCAGGACAGGGGGCCGGGGAGCTGTTTTTT.

V is TRBV4-3 and J is TRBJ2-7, with TRBD1 matching over 8 bases. Germline assignment: CDR1 LGHNA and CDR2 YSLEER. The CDR3 runs to 14 residues. V gave up 6 bases and J gave up 0 bases; unmatched junction bases: 4. This chain's CDR3 is CASSLDRASYEQYF. CDR3 DNA sequence: TGCGCCAGCAGTCTGGACAGGGCCTCCTACGAGCAGTACTTC.

This chain connects TRBV5-5 to TRBJ1-5; TRBD1 is a possible D gene (5 bases). In germline, CDR1 is SGHKS, CDR2 YYEKEE (reference sequence). The CDR3 covers 17 residues. V was shortened by 4 bases and J by 2 bases, with 19 bases between the two germline ends. This CDR3 reads CASSTDFQGGGNQPQHF. For the CDR3, the DNA is TGTGCCAGCAGCACTGACTTCCAGGGTGGTGGCAATCAGCCCCAGCATTTT.

The chain is built from TRBV7-2 and TRBJ2-1, with D possibly TRBD1 on 5 matching bases. V was shortened by 3 bases and J by 5 bases, with 11 bases between the two germline ends. The CDR3 consists of 14 residues. Germline V lookup: CDR1 SGHTA, CDR2 FQGNSA. The CDR3 DNA sequence: TGTGCCAGCAGCTTTTCTTCAGGGAACAATGAGCAGTTCTTC. Its protein is CASSFSSGNNEQFF. Drawing the rest from reference TRBV7-2 and TRBJ2-1, the complete variable domain is GAGVSQSPSNKVTEKGKDVELRCDPISGHTALYWYRQSLGQGLEFLIYFQGNSAPDKSGLPSDRFSAERTGGSVSTLTIQRTQQEDSAVYLCASSFSSGNNEQFFGPGTRLTVL.

This clone was observed a handful of times. The gene calls are TRBV7-2 and TRBJ2-5; 10 positions match TRBD2. Germline values: CDR1 SGHTA, CDR2 FQGNSA. V was clipped by 2 bases and J by 2 bases; unmatched bases: 2. The CDR3 has 15 amino acids. The CDR3 nucleotides are TGTGCCAGCAGCTTACAGCGGGGGGGGCAAGAGACCCAGTACTTC. Encoded protein: CASSLQRGGQETQYF.